The subject of this entry is one TCR beta chain. This record belongs to a study of T cell responses to AZD1222 COVID-19 vaccine. TCRdb's copy holds only in-frame clones and misses some; the assay was immunoSEQ multiplex PCR. Here the sample spans more than 95,000 clones, about 89% being singletons. Material: peripheral blood, obtained 28 days after the second dose of the MenACWY control vaccine. This TCR was recovered from an adult who received the MenACWY meningococcal vaccine as a control.

CDR3 in amino acids: CASSLATGGDGYTF. As DNA, the CDR3 is TGTGCCAGCAGCTTGGCGACAGGGGGCGATGGCTACACCTTC. The chain employs TRBV5-6 and TRBJ1-2; 10 nucleotides agree with TRBD1. Losses at the gene ends were 0 bases for V and 6 bases for J; bases not matched to a gene: 2. CDR3 size: 14 residues. Germline values: CDR1 SGHDT, CDR2 YYEEEE.